These 32 T cell receptor beta chains share one sample of origin, sequenced in a study of cytomegalovirus exposure and HLA in healthy donors. 60 Vbeta and 13 Jbeta primers were used in PCR. Generated by immunoSEQ multiplex PCR, the TCRdb table keeps only in-frame clones and is missing some. There are 150,000 or so clones in the sample; 55% to 70% occur only once, and about 3% lies in the top ten. Sequencing was carried out using PBMCs. The receptors derive from a woman younger than 45 in good health and CMV-seropositive.

The chain employs TRBV5-6 and TRBJ2-7; TRBD1 is a possible D gene (6 bases). Germline V gives CDR1 SGHDT, CDR2 YYEEEE. The CDR3 contains 13 residues. Deletions cut 3 bases from V and 2 bases from J, with 9 bases between. This CDR3 reads CASSSGQTYEQYF. The CDR3 DNA follows: TGTGCCAGCAGCTCAGGACAGACCTACGAGCAGTACTTC.

V gene TRBV19 combines with J gene TRBJ1-5, with 7 bases lining up with TRBD1. CDR3 length: 15 amino acids. The trim removed 5 bases at V and 0 bases at J, leaving 4 bases unmatched. CDR1 is LNHDA, CDR2 SQIVND, per germline (reference sequence). The CDR3 coding sequence is TGTGCCAGTAGTGGGACAGCTTATAGCAATCAGCCCCAGCATTTT. Translation: CASSGTAYSNQPQHF.

The V and J genes are TRBV27 and TRBJ1-6; TRBD1 aligns across 10 bases. Germline V CDR1 and CDR2: MNHEY, SMNVEV (reference sequence). After removal of 7 bases from V and 9 bases from J, the junction contained 6 bases not matched to a gene. The CDR3 is made up of 14 amino acids. The CDR3 nucleotides read TGTGCCAGCAACCTCGGGACAGGGGCTTCACCCCTCCACTTT. Its translation: CASNLGTGASPLHF.

The V and J genes are TRBV6-9 and TRBJ1-2; D remains unclear. The CDR3 runs to 12 residues. Between the trimmed V and J ends, which lost 6 bases and 5 bases, there was a span of 10 bases. CDR1 is MNHGY and CDR2 is SVAAGI in the germline V gene. CDR3 coding DNA: TGTGCCAGCAGCCCTGACGGGTATGGCTACACCTTC. Translating gives CASSPDGYGYTF.

The chain employs TRBV5-8 and TRBJ2-7, with 7 bases that match TRBD1. Germline loops: CDR1 SGHTS, CDR2 YDEGEE. V lost 4 bases and J lost 1; bases outside the gene matches: 5. CDR3 length: 14 residues. In DNA, the CDR3 is TGTGCCAGCAGCATCCGACAGGGATCCTACGAGCAGTACTTC. Its protein is CASSIRQGSYEQYF.

The chain links TRBV14 to TRBJ2-7; 8 nucleotides match TRBD1. The CDR3 has 13 amino acids. The V segment lost 3 bases and the J segment 12 bases; nucleotides outside the gene matches: 10. CDR1 and CDR2 from the germline V gene are SGHDN and FVKESK. CDR3 residues: CASSHTQGAPGYF. CDR3 nucleotide sequence: TGTGCCAGCAGCCACACGCAGGGGGCTCCGGGGTACTTC.

This clone has more than one count but fewer than ten. The J gene is TRBJ1-4, the V gene TRBV7-2; no clear D gene. The CDR3 is 15 amino acids. Looked up from germline, CDR1 is SGHTA and CDR2 is FQGNSA. Trimming left V 1 base short and J 4 bases short, with 10 bases between. CDR3 amino acids: CASSLERRDNEKLFF. In nucleotides, the CDR3 is TGTGCCAGCAGCTTAGAAAGGAGGGATAATGAAAAACTGTTTTTT.

This chain uses TRBV14 with TRBJ2-3, with D perhaps matching TRBD1 (5 bases). This CDR3 region has 15 residues. The V end lost 0 bases, the J end lost 13 bases, and 20 bases lay between the germline ends. In germline, CDR1 is SGHDN, CDR2 FVKESK. The CDR3 DNA is TGTGCCAGCAGCCAAGATTTAGGGGTTATCGATTTTGAGTATTTT. Translating it yields CASSQDLGVIDFEYF.

The chain couples TRBV20-1 to TRBJ2-3; D unresolved. V was clipped by 6 bases and J by 6 bases, with 10 bases between them. This CDR3 has 11 residues. Germline CDR1 is DFQATT and CDR2 is SNEGSKA (reference sequence). CDR3 coding DNA: TGCAGTGCCCCTAGACTCGATACGCAGTATTTT. Amino acid sequence: CSAPRLDTQYF.

This chain connects TRBV5-1 to TRBJ2-7; 7 bases agree with TRBD2. Trimming cost V 0 bases and J 2 bases; bases outside gene matches: 5. Germline CDR1 is SGHRS and CDR2 is YFSETQ. The CDR3 is made up of 15 amino acids. In DNA, the CDR3 is TGCGCCAGCAGCTTGGCTCTAGCGGAGACCTACGAGCAGTACTTC. Translating it yields CASSLALAETYEQYF. Complete variable domain (other parts from reference TRBV5-1 and TRBJ2-7): KAGVTQTPRYLIKTRGQQVTLSCSPISGHRSVSWYQQTPGQGLQFLFEYFSETQRNKGNFPGRFSGRQFSNSRSEMNVSTLELGDSALYLCASSLALAETYEQYFGPGTRLTVT.

The chain has TRBV5-1 and TRBJ1-5; 9 bases align to TRBD1. The germline gives CDR1 SGHRS, CDR2 YFSETQ. The CDR3 has 16 residues. The trim removed 0 bases at V and 6 bases at J, leaving 7 bases unmatched. The CDR3 spells CASSLDRGPSSQPQHF. CDR3 nucleotides: TGCGCCAGCAGCTTGGACAGGGGGCCATCCTCTCAGCCCCAGCATTTT.

This chain joins TRBV10-3 and TRBJ2-5, with 10 positions matching TRBD2. Germline assignment: CDR1 ENHRY and CDR2 SYGVKD. Trimming cost V 6 bases and J 6 bases; bases outside gene matches: 13. The CDR3 has 16 amino acids. The CDR3 DNA reads as TGTGCCATCAGCCTAGCGGGAGTCTTAGATCAAAAGACCCAGTACTTC. Its protein product is CAISLAGVLDQKTQYF.

In its sample, this clone was seen a few times. This chain joins TRBV11-2 and TRBJ2-1; tentatively, D is TRBD2 (6 bases). The V end was cut by 5 bases, the J end by 3 bases, with 17 bases between. Germline loops: CDR1 SGHAT, CDR2 FQNNGV. The CDR3 is 16 residues long. This chain's CDR3 is CASSRLVSGRYNEQFF. The CDR3 coding sequence is TGTGCCAGCAGCCGCCTTGTTAGCGGTCGCTACAATGAGCAGTTCTTC.

The table lists this clone with a few counts. The rearrangement links TRBV6-1 to TRBJ2-6, with D uncertain. In germline, CDR1 is MNHNS, CDR2 SASEGT. The CDR3 has 14 residues. Between the trimmed V and J ends, which lost 4 bases and 0 bases, there was a span of 4 bases. For the CDR3, the DNA is TGTGCCAGCAGTGCACACTCTGGGGCCAACGTCCTGACTTTC. Translating it yields CASSAHSGANVLTF.

This sequence joins TRBV5-4 and TRBJ2-7; 7 nucleotides align to TRBD2. Germline V gene lookup returns CDR1 SGHNT and CDR2 YYREEE (reference sequence). The CDR3 is 13 residues long. After removal of 3 bases from V and 5 bases from J, the junction contained 5 bases not matched to a gene. CDR3 in DNA: TGTGCCAGCAGCTGGGGGGGTGAGGACGAGCAGTACTTC. Residues: CASSWGGEDEQYF.

The chain uses TRBV7-6 and TRBJ2-6, with 11 bases identical to TRBD1. CDR3 length equals 18 residues. Trimming cost V 3 bases and J 1 base; bases outside gene matches: 5. In germline, CDR1 is SGHVS, CDR2 FNYEAQ. Here the CDR3 DNA reads TGTGCCAGCAGCTTGCGTGGACAGGGGGCGTCTGGGGCCAACGTCCTGACTTTC. Translated, it gives CASSLRGQGASGANVLTF.

The chain recombines TRBV5-1 with TRBJ2-3; D gene uncertain. Germline V gives CDR1 SGHRS, CDR2 YFSETQ. The CDR3 loop spans 14 amino acids. Trimming pared 4 bases from V and 1 base from J, leaving 10 bases between. CDR3 DNA sequence: TGCGCCAGCAGCCTGGCTCTAGGCACAGATACGCAGTATTTT. This translates into CASSLALGTDTQYF.

This sequence joins TRBV4-2 and TRBJ2-3; 10 nucleotides agree with TRBD2. From germline, CDR1 is LGHNA and CDR2 YNFKEQ. The CDR3 has 16 amino acids. The V and J ends lost 4 bases and 2 bases, in that order; junction bases with no gene match: 6. The CDR3 DNA follows: TGTGCCAGCAGCCGTCAAGCGGGGGGGCCCACAGATACGCAGTATTTT. Amino acid sequence: CASSRQAGGPTDTQYF.

This clone showed up just a few times. The chain employs TRBV28 and TRBJ2-7, with D possibly matching TRBD2 (5 bases). The V end was cut by 4 bases, the J end by 7 bases, with 11 bases between. The CDR3 runs to 12 residues. Germline V gene lookup returns CDR1 MDHEN and CDR2 SYDVKM. CDR3 protein: CASSSTSGEQYF. The CDR3 DNA follows: TGTGCCAGCAGTTCCACTTCGGGAGAGCAGTACTTC. Full variable domain (rest looked up from reference TRBV28 and TRBJ2-7): DVKVTQSSRYLVKRTGEKVFLECVQDMDHENMFWYRQDPGLGLRLIYFSYDVKMKEKGDIPEGYSVSREKKERFSLILESASTNQTSMYLCASSSTSGEQYFGPGTRLTVT.

The chain is built from TRBV11-3 and TRBJ1-4; 9 nucleotides line up with TRBD1. With 5 bases clipped from V and 9 bases from J, the junction kept 10 bases outside the gene matches. CDR1 is SGHNT, CDR2 YENEEA, per germline. The CDR3 sequence is 15 residues long. The CDR3 DNA reads TGTGCCAGCAGCACCTCATGGGGACAGGGAAAAAAACTGTTTTTT. Translating gives CASSTSWGQGKKLFF.

This chain joins TRBV5-4 and TRBJ2-1; 13 bases are shared with TRBD2. CDR3 length: 17 amino acids. Germline V gene lookup returns CDR1 SGHNT and CDR2 YYREEE (reference sequence). Trimming at V came to 5 bases and at J to 4 bases, leaving 9 bases not matched to a gene. The DNA for the CDR3 is TGTGCCAGCAGTTATACCCGGACTAGCGGGGGATACAATGAGCAGTTCTTC. The encoded protein is CASSYTRTSGGYNEQFF.

This clone was recorded a few times. The CDR3 reads CASSGDLQGARGIVRGYTF. In DNA form, the CDR3 reads TGCGCCAGCAGCGGGGACCTACAGGGCGCGAGGGGTATCGTGCGTGGCTACACCTTC. The V call is TRBV5-1, the J call TRBJ1-2; D may be TRBD1 (6 bases). The CDR3 consists of 19 residues. The V and J ends lost 4 bases and 7 bases respectively, with 32 bases between them. CDR1 SGHRS and CDR2 YFSETQ come from the germline V gene.

The rearrangement joins TRBV29-1 to TRBJ2-2; TRBD1 is a possible D gene (5 bases). The CDR3 is 11 residues long. V lost 3 bases, J lost 6 bases, and 5 bases lay in between. Germline-derived CDR1 and CDR2 are SQVTM and ANQGSEA. CDR3 sequence: CSVDRAGELFF. Written as DNA, the CDR3 is TGCAGCGTTGACAGGGCCGGGGAGCTGTTTTTT.

The chain uses TRBV6-1 and TRBJ1-3; D is ambiguous. Trimming took off 3 bases at V and 0 bases at J, with 6 bases between the two ends. Germline loops: CDR1 MNHNS, CDR2 SASEGT. CDR3 size: 14 residues. The CDR3 sequence: CASSDRHSGNTIYF. CDR3 nucleotides: TGTGCCAGCAGTGACAGGCACTCTGGAAACACCATATATTTT.

This clone was counted a single time. Other DNA sequences from this sample encode an identical CDR3 as well. CDR3: CASSKGQGQANVLTF. CDR3 DNA: TGTGCCAGCAGCAAGGGGCAGGGTCAGGCCAACGTCCTGACTTTC. The chain joins TRBV11-3 to TRBJ2-6; a possible D gene is TRBD1 (5 bases). The CDR3 has 15 residues. Between the trimmed V and J ends, which lost 5 bases and 6 bases, there was a span of 14 bases. Germline-derived CDR1 and CDR2 are SGHNT and YENEEA.

This clone has only a few counts. CDR3 region: CASSSRTAGGTGANVLTF. In nucleotides, the CDR3 is TGTGCCAGCAGCTCCCGCACGGCAGGGGGTACCGGGGCCAACGTCCTGACTTTC. The chain has TRBV7-6 and TRBJ2-6; 7 nucleotides match TRBD1. The germline V gene has CDR1 SGHVS and CDR2 FNYEAQ. This CDR3 is 18 amino acids long. After removal of 4 bases from V and 4 bases from J, the junction contained 13 bases not matched to a gene.

The chain links TRBV10-3 to TRBJ1-2; D is undetermined. The CDR3 runs 14 residues. V lost 3 bases and J lost 4, with 12 bases in between. Germline V lookup: CDR1 ENHRY, CDR2 SYGVKD. The CDR3 DNA is TGTGCCATCAGTGAAGGTGAGGCTCGCTATGGCTACACCTTC. It specifies CAISEGEARYGYTF.

This chain links TRBV27 with TRBJ2-5, with 10 bases lining up with TRBD1. The J call may be mistaken, given a closer DNA end match to TRBJ2-7. This CDR3 contains 17 residues. Germline V lookup: CDR1 MNHEY, CDR2 SMNVEV (reference sequence). The chain's CDR3 is CASSLDRGAALTYEQYF. CDR3 bases: TGTGCCAGCAGTTTGGACAGGGGGGCCGCCCTGACCTACGAGCAGTACTTC.

This clone has a handful of counts. V usage is TRBV7-9 and J usage is TRBJ1-5, with 7 bases matching TRBD1. This CDR3 spans 18 amino acids. CDR1 and CDR2 from the germline V gene are SEHNR and FQNEAQ (reference sequence). Losses at the gene ends were 5 bases for V and 3 bases for J; bases not matched to a gene: 16. CDR3 nucleotide sequence: TGTGCCAGCAGCCCCGAGAAAACCGGACAGGCAATCAATCAGCCCCAGCATTTT. Translated: CASSPEKTGQAINQPQHF.

The chain is built from TRBV5-6 and TRBJ2-5; 9 nucleotides line up with TRBD1. Looked up from germline, CDR1 is SGHDT and CDR2 is YYEEEE. This CDR3 has 13 residues. Trimming cost V 2 bases and J 11 bases; bases outside gene matches: 7. The CDR3 protein is CASSLQGAEEQYF. The CDR3 DNA reads as TGTGCCAGCAGCTTACAGGGGGCGGAGGAGCAGTACTTC.

The chain combines TRBV9 with TRBJ2-1, with 7 nucleotides matching TRBD1. The V gene end was trimmed by 3 bases and the J gene end by 12 bases; junction bases not matched to a gene: 12. The germline V gene has CDR1 SGDLS and CDR2 YYNGEE. The CDR3 is 14 residues long. The CDR3 nucleotides read TGTGCCAGCAGCGCAGGGGGACCGCAGATGGGGCAGTTCTTC. This translates into CASSAGGPQMGQFF.

The chain has TRBV7-9 and TRBJ1-1; D is unresolved. V lost 1 base, J lost 7 bases, and 16 bases lay in between. CDR1 and CDR2 from the germline V gene are SEHNR and FQNEAQ (reference sequence). The CDR3 is made up of 15 amino acids. CDR3 DNA sequence: TGTGCCAGCAGCTTAGTTGGTCCCTTGAGATTTGAAGCTTTCTTT. This translates into CASSLVGPLRFEAFF.